The TCR beta chain described here comes from a study of Ad26.COV2.S vaccination and SARS-CoV-2 variants. Whole-study context: The authors gave Ad26.COV2.S intramuscularly, either once or twice 56 days apart. Findings of the study overall: Assessments of TCR breadth and depth may have underestimated the total T cell responses. Vaccinees showed greater spike-specific TCR breadth than placebo recipients.

Regarding treatment: approximately 18 received Ad26.COV2.S at low or high dose, single or two shots; a few received placebo; per-sample allocation not given. Samples were taken on day 63 after the first vaccine or placebo injection. The shot given was an Ad26 vector that makes Wuhan-strain SARS-CoV-2 spike. Repertoires were generated with immunoSEQ multiplex PCR, while TCRdb's copy carries only in-frame clones and drops some. The sample records about 400,000 clones, about 80% being singletons. This clone was seen just once. Its antigen is currently unknown. The ends lost 8 bases at V and 2 bases at J; junction bases unmatched: 3. The CDR3 sequence is 13 residues long. The germline CDR1 and CDR2 sequences are GTSNPN and SVGIG (reference sequence).

This chain uses TRBV30 with TRBJ2-6; TRBD2 aligns across 7 bases. The sequence derives from a person aged 18 to 59 who received the Ad26.COV2.S COVID-19 vaccine or a placebo. Specimen: peripheral blood, collected in a trial of Ad26.COV2.S vaccine versus placebo. CDR3 in DNA: TGTGCCAGCCGGGGGGCTGGGGCCAACGTCCTGACTTTC. Protein product: CASRGAGANVLTF.